This T cell receptor (beta chain) was identified during a study of metastatic and nonmetastatic thyroid tumors. Study-level background: The authors compared repertoires across blood and tumor or nodule tissue from malignant and benign thyroid patients. Study-wide results and limits: In both blood and tumor samples, TCR beta diversity was reported significantly higher for malignant than benign nodules.

Methods used by the authors: Building a distant-metastasis classifier for papillary thyroid cancer drew on CDR3 differences across clinicopathological groups. TCRdb re-called clones via MiXCR from the PCR reads. These V and J calls derive from TCRdb rather than the authors' analysis. The table has under 8,000 clones, around 33% seen once. Treatment of any kind had been given to no patient before thyroid surgery. A remark on this clone: The target antigen is unknown.

Trimming removed 0 bases at V and 6 bases at J, with 14 bases between. The CDR3 has 15 amino acids. Looked up from germline, CDR1 is MGHRA and CDR2 is YSYEKL. This chain connects TRBV4-1 to TRBJ2-5; no definite D call. The sequenced sample was adjacent normal tissue. The clonotype originates from a female donor with papillary thyroid cancer or a benign thyroid nodule (not recorded which). Some clones in this sample may be carry-over from other donors' samples. The CDR3 region is CASSQDYGPKKTQYF. DNA of the CDR3: TGCGCCAGCAGCCAAGATTACGGGCCCAAAAAGACCCAGTACTTC.